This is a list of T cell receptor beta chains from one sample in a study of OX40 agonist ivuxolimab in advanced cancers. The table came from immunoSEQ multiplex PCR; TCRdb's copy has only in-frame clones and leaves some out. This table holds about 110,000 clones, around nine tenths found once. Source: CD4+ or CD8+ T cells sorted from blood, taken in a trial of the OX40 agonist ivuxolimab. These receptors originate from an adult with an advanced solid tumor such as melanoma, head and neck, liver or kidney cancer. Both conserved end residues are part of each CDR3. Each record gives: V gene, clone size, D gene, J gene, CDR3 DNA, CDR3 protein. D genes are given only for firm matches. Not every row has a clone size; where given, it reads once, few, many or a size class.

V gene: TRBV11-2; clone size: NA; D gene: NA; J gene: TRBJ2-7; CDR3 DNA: TGTGCCAGCAGCTTAGATCTCAGGTACTACGAGCAGTACTTC; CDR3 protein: CASSLDLRYYEQYF
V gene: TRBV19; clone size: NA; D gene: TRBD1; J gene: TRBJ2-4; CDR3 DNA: TGTGCCAGTAGTAACCCCGGGACAGGGGACATTCAGTACTTC; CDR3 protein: CASSNPGTGDIQYF
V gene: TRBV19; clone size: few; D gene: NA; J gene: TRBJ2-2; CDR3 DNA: TGTGCCAGTAGTAACGGACTTGGGGACACCGGGGAGCTGTTTTTT; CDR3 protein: CASSNGLGDTGELFF
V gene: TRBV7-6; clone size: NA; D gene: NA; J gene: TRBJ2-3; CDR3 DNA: TGTGCCAGCAGCTTAGGAGGGGGGGGCATTAATACGCAGTATTTT; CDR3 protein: CASSLGGGGINTQYF
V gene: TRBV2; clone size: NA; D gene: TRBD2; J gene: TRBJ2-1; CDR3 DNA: TGTGCCAGCAGTGTTCTAGCGGGGGGGCATGAGCAGTTCTTC; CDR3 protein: CASSVLAGGHEQFF
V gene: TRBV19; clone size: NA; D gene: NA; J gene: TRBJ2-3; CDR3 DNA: TGTGCCAGTAGTCCTACAGAACGGGCAGATACGCAGTATTTT; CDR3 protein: CASSPTERADTQYF
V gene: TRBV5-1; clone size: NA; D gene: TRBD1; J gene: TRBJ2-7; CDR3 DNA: TGCGCCACCCAGACAGGGGAAGGCTACGAGCAGTACTTC; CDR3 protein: CATQTGEGYEQYF
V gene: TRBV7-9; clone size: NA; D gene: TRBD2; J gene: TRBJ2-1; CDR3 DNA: TGTGCCAGCAGCCCCCGAAGTCTGGCGGGGGGGGATGAGCAGTTCTTC; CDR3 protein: CASSPRSLAGGDEQFF
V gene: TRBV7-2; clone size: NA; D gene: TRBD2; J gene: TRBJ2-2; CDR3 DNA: TGTGCCAGCAGCACAACTAGCGGGGGGATGAGCGGGGAGCTGTTTTTT; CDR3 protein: CASSTTSGGMSGELFF
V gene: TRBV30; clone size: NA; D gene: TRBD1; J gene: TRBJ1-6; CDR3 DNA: TGTGCCTGGACCTCCCGGGACAGGGTATTTTCACCCCTCCACTTT; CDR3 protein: CAWTSRDRVFSPLHF
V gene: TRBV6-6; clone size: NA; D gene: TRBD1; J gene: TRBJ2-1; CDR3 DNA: TGTGCCACCAACCCGGGACAGTACAATGAGCAGTTCTTC; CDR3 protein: CATNPGQYNEQFF
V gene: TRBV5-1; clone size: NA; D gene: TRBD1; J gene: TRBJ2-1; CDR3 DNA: TGCGCCAGCAGCTCGTCATGGACAAGGACAGGGCTGTGGAATGAGCAGTTCTTC; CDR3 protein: CASSSSWTRTGLWNEQFF
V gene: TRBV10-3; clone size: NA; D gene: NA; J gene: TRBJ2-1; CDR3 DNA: TGTGCCATCAGTGACCCAGCGGTCTACAATGAGCAGTTCTTC; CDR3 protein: CAISDPAVYNEQFF
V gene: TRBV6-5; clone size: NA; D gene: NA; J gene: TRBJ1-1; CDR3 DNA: TGTGCCAGCACTAACAGAGCCAACACTGAAGCTTTCTTT; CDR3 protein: CASTNRANTEAFF
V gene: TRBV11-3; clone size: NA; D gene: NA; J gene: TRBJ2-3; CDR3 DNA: TGTGCCAGCAGCCCGAGGACAGCTCCAGATACGCAGTATTTT; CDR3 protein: CASSPRTAPDTQYF
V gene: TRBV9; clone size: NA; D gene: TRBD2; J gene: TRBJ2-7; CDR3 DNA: TGTGCCAGCAGCGTAGGTGATAGCGGGGGGGCTAACTCCTACGAGCAGTACTTC; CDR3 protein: CASSVGDSGGANSYEQYF
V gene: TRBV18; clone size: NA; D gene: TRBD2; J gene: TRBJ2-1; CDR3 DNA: TGTGCCAGCTCACACACCGGGACTAGCGGGGACAATGAGCAGTTCTTC; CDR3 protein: CASSHTGTSGDNEQFF
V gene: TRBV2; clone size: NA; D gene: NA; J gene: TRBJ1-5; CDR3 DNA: TGTGCCAGCAGTGCCCCCGGACAGTATAGCAATCAGCCCCAGCATTTT; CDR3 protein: CASSAPGQYSNQPQHF
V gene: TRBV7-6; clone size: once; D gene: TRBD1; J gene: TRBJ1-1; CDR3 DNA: TGTGCCAGCAGCTTAGTGACAGGGATTGGGACTGAAGCTTTCTTT; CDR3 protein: CASSLVTGIGTEAFF
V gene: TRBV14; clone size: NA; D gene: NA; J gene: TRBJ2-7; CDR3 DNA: TGTGCCAGCAGCCAAGATTCGAGCGTCGCCTACGAGCAGTACTTC; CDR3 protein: CASSQDSSVAYEQYF
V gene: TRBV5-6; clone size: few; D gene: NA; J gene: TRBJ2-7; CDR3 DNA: TGTGCCAGCAGCTTGGACGGCGAGCAGTACTTC; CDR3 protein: CASSLDGEQYF
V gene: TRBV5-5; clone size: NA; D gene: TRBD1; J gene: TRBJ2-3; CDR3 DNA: TGTGCCAGCAGCCCCCACCGGGACAGGGAAGCAGATACGCAGTATTTT; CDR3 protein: CASSPHRDREADTQYF
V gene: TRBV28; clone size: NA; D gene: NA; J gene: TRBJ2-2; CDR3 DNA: TGTGCCAGCAGTTTGGGGCAGGGGCCCGGGGAGCTGTTTTTT; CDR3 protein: CASSLGQGPGELFF
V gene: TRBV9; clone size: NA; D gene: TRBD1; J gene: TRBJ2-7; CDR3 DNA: TGTGCCAGCAGCCTTGGCCCAGGGGGTAACTACGAGCAGTACTTC; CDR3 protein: CASSLGPGGNYEQYF
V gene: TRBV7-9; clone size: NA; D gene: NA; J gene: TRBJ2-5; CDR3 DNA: TGTGCCAGCAGCTTGAGTCCTGTCGAGACCCAGTACTTC; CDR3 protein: CASSLSPVETQYF
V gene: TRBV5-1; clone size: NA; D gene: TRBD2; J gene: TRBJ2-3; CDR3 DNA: TGCGCCAGCAGCGGGGGGACTAGCGAAGAAGGGACGCAGTATTTT; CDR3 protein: CASSGGTSEEGTQYF
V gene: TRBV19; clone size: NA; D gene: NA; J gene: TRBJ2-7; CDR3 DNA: TGTGCCAGTAGTATCGGCAACTCCTACGAGCAGTACTTC; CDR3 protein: CASSIGNSYEQYF
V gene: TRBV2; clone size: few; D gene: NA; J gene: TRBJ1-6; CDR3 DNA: TGTGCCAGCAGTCAACAGGCAGGTAGTTCACCCCTCCACTTT; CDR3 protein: CASSQQAGSSPLHF
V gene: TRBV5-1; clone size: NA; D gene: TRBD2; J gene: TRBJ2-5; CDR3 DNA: TGCGCCAGCAGCCCGAGCGGGGGGGCCGGTGAGACCCAGTACTTC; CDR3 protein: CASSPSGGAGETQYF
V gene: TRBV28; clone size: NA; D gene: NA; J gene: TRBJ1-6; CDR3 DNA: TGTGCCAGCAGTTTACAGGCAGATTCACCCCTCCACTTT; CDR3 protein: CASSLQADSPLHF
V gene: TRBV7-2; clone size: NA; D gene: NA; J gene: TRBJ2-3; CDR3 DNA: TGTGCCAGCAGCTTCCAGGGAGAAGATACGCAGTATTTT; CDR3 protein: CASSFQGEDTQYF
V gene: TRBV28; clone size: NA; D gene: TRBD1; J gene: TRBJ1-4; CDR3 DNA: TGTGCCAGCAGACGACAGGGCCCCCCGAATGAAAAACTGTTTTTT; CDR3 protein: CASRRQGPPNEKLFF
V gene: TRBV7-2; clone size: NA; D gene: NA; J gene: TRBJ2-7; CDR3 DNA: TGTGCCAGCAGCCGAACCCGGACAGCAGCCTACGAGCAGTACTTC; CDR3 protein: CASSRTRTAAYEQYF
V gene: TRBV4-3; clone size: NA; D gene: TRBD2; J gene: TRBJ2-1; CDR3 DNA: TGCGCCAGCAGCCAAGTCCCCAGCGGGGGTTTTTCCTACAATGAGCAGTTCTTC; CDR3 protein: CASSQVPSGGFSYNEQFF
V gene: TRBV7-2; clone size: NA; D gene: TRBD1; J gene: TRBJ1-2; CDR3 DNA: TGTGCCCGCGATCCTCCGACAGGGAACTATGGCTACACCTTC; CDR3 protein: CARDPPTGNYGYTF
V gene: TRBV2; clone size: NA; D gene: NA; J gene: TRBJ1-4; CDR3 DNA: TGTGCCAGCATTAATGGGGTATTGGCTAATGAAAAACTGTTTTTT; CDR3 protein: CASINGVLANEKLFF
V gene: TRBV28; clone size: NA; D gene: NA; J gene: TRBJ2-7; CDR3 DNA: TGTGCCAGCAGAACGACAGGCAACGAGCAGTACTTC; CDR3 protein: CASRTTGNEQYF
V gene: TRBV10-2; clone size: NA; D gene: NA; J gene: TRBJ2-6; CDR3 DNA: TGCGCCACCGCGAGGGGGTCCGGGGCCAACGTCCTGACTTTC; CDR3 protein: CATARGSGANVLTF
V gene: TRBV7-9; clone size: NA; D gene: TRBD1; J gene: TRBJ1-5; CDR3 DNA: TGTGCCAGCAGCGTAACAGGGGTAAATCAGCCCCAGCATTTT; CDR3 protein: CASSVTGVNQPQHF
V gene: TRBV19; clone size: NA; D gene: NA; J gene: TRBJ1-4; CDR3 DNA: TGTGCCAGTAGTGAACAGGGACGGGATGAAAAACTGTTTTTT; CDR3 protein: CASSEQGRDEKLFF
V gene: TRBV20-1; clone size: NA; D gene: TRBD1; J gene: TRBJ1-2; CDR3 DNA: TGCAGTGCTAGCAGGGGGGAAGGCTACACCTTC; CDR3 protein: CSASRGEGYTF
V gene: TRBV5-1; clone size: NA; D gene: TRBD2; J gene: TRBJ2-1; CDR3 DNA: TGCGCCAGCAGCTTGGCCCTGGGACTAGGGGGCAATGAGCAGTTCTTC; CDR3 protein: CASSLALGLGGNEQFF
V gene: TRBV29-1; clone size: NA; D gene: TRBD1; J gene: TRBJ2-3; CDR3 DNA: TGCAGCGGCATGGGACAGGGCCCAGATACGCAGTATTTT; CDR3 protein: CSGMGQGPDTQYF
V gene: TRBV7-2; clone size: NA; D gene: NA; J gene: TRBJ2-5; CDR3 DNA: TGTGCCAGCAGCCCGGGGGTTAACCAAGAGACCCAGTACTTC; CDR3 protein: CASSPGVNQETQYF
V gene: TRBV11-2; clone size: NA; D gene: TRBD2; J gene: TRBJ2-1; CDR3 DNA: TGTGCCAGCAGCGAACTAGCGGGCTTCTACAATGAGCAGTTCTTC; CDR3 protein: CASSELAGFYNEQFF
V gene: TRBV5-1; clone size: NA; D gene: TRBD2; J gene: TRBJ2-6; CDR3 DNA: TGCGCCAGCAGACTAGCGGGGGGTCGCTCTGGGGCCAACGTCCTGACTTTC; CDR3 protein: CASRLAGGRSGANVLTF
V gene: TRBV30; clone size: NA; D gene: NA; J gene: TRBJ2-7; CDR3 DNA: TGTGCCTGGCCCAAGGAAGAAGCTCCTACGAGCAGTAACGAGGGAAGAAGCTCCTACGAGCAGTACTTC; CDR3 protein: CAWPKEEAPTSSNEGRSSYEQYF
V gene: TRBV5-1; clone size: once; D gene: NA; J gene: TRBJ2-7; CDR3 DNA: TGCGCCAGCGGTCCCTCTCCAGGGGTCTACGAGCAGTACTTC; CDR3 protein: CASGPSPGVYEQYF
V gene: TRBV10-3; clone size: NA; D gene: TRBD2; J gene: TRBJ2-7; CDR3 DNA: TGTGCCATCAGTGAGTTTTATCTGGGAGGGATAGGCGACTACGAGCAGTACTTC; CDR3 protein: CAISEFYLGGIGDYEQYF
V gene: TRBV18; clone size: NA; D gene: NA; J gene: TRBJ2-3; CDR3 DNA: TGTGCCAGCTCACCTCTAGGCCTAAGGACAGATACGCAGTATTTT; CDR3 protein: CASSPLGLRTDTQYF
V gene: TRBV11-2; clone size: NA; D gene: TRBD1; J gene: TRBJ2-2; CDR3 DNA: TGTGCCAGCACCAGACAGGGGGATTCCGGGGAGCTGTTTTTT; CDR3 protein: CASTRQGDSGELFF
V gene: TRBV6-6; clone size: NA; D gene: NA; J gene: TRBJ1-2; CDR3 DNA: TGTGCCAGCAGTTACGAGATAAACTATGGCTACACCTTC; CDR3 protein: CASSYEINYGYTF
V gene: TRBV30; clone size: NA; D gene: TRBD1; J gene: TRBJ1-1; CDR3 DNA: TGTGCCTGGAGCGCAGGGGGCACTGAAGCTTTCTTT; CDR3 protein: CAWSAGGTEAFF
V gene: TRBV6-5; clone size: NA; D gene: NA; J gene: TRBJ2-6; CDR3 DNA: TGTGCCAGCAGTTCAGGGCCTGGGGCCAACGTCCTGACTTTC; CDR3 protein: CASSSGPGANVLTF
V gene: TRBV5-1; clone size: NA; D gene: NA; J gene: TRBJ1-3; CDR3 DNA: TGCGCCAGCAGCTTAACCGGGACCCTAATGGCTGGAAACACCATATATTTT; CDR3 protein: CASSLTGTLMAGNTIYF
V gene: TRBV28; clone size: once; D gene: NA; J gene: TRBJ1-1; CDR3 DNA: TGTGCCAGCAGTCCAGACGTCCCCGTTGAAGCTTTCTTT; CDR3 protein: CASSPDVPVEAFF
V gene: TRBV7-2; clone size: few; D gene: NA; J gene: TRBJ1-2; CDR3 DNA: TGTGCCAGCAGCTTTGGACGGATCCTAAATAACTATGGCTACACCTTC; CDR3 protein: CASSFGRILNNYGYTF
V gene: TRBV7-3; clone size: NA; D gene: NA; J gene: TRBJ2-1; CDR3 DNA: TGTGCCAGCAGCTTCCAGGGGTCCTACAATGAGCAGTTCTTC; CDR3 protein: CASSFQGSYNEQFF
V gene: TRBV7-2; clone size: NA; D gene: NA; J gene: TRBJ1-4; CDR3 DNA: TGTGCCAGCAGCTTAAACGGACAGCGCCCGGGAAATGAAAAACTGTTTTTT; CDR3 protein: CASSLNGQRPGNEKLFF
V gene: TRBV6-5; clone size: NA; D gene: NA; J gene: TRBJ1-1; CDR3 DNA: TGTGCCAGCAGCCCGGGACGCCTGAACACTGAAGCTTTCTTT; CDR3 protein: CASSPGRLNTEAFF